Given below is one T cell receptor beta chain in context. Using immunoSEQ multiplex PCR, the repertoire was profiled, and TCRdb retains in-frame clones only, with some absent. The repertoire consists of hundreds of thousands of clones, with approximately 86% occurring once and the leading ten covering roughly 10%. Regarding treatment: 15 to 20 received Ad26.COV2.S at low or high dose, single or two shots; about 5 received placebo; per-sample allocation not given. Samples came from day 63 after the first vaccine or placebo injection. This adult donor, from Boston, was 18-55 years old. An Ad26 vector carrying the Wuhan-strain SARS-CoV-2 spike served as the vaccine. CDR1 and CDR2 (germline): SGHAT, FQNNGV. Germline trimming cut 1 base from V and 2 bases from J; bases unmatched to any gene: 6. This CDR3 contains 17 residues. This sample is part of a study of Ad26.COV2.S vaccination and SARS-CoV-2 variants. Across the study: Donor joined the COV1001 Ad26.COV2.S trial arm. Donor got 5x10^10 or 1x10^11 viral particles of Ad26.COV2.S.

The starting material was peripheral blood, obtained in a trial of Ad26.COV2.S vaccine versus placebo. The V and J genes are TRBV11-2 and TRBJ2-3; TRBD2 matches at 10 bases. This TCR derives from a person between 18 and 60 years old who received the Ad26.COV2.S COVID-19 vaccine or a placebo. The CDR3 protein is CASSLGVLAGATDTQYF. CDR3 in DNA: TGTGCCAGCAGCTTAGGAGTCCTAGCGGGGGCCACAGATACGCAGTATTTT.